These T cell receptor beta chains were read from a single sample in a study of blood T cell repertoires in COVID-19. The repertoire was sequenced with immunoSEQ multiplex PCR; TCRdb's copy has only in-frame clones and lacks some. In the table there are roughly 250,000 clones, about 81% of which are singletons. The source material was peripheral blood. These receptors came from a woman aged 55-69 years with active or convalescent COVID-19. Each CDR3 is given without its conserved first and last residue. D genes are given only for firm matches.

V: TRBV29-1; D: TRBD1; J: TRBJ1-2; CDR3: SVMTGGYT
V: TRBV3-1/TRBV3-2; D: TRBD1; J: TRBJ1-6; CDR3: ASRGQGDSPLH
V: TRBV12-3/TRBV12-4; D: .; J: TRBJ2-1; CDR3: ASNSQENEQF
V: TRBV15; D: .; J: TRBJ2-3; CDR3: ATSPGTGGTDTQY
V: TRBV6-5; D: .; J: TRBJ1-2; CDR3: ASSSPKSNYGYT
V: TRBV28; D: .; J: TRBJ2-1; CDR3: ASSSGPRGNEQF
V: TRBV7-3; D: TRBD1; J: TRBJ2-3; CDR3: ASSSQGPTDTQY
V: TRBV4-2; D: TRBD1; J: TRBJ2-1; CDR3: ASSQASGTGGSNEQF
V: TRBV19; D: TRBD1; J: TRBJ1-1; CDR3: ASSIGRQGVGTEAF
V: TRBV18; D: TRBD1; J: TRBJ1-2; CDR3: ASSPSNRGLDGYT
V: TRBV6-5; D: TRBD1; J: TRBJ1-2; CDR3: ASSRQGNYGYT
V: TRBV6-6; D: .; J: TRBJ1-6; CDR3: ASSYGGSSPLH
V: TRBV27; D: TRBD1; J: TRBJ2-7; CDR3: ASSFPPRSQGPPYEQY
V: TRBV7-9; D: TRBD2; J: TRBJ2-4; CDR3: ASSSGGVVAKNIQY
V: TRBV30; D: TRBD1; J: TRBJ1-5; CDR3: AWSKGQGNQPQH
V: TRBV5-4; D: TRBD1; J: TRBJ2-3; CDR3: ASSLDRGDTQY
V: TRBV30; D: .; J: TRBJ2-1; CDR3: AWSVLSGYNEQF
V: TRBV7-3; D: TRBD2; J: TRBJ2-3; CDR3: ASSPSGGATDTQY
V: TRBV27; D: TRBD1; J: TRBJ1-1; CDR3: ASRGGERAEAF
V: TRBV5-5; D: .; J: TRBJ1-6; CDR3: ASSLDRVPNSPLH
V: TRBV21-1; D: .; J: TRBJ1-5; CDR3: ASSNGTGVFSNQPQH
V: TRBV20-1; D: TRBD2; J: TRBJ2-3; CDR3: SASPAGIIGTDTQY
V: TRBV3-1/TRBV3-2; D: .; J: TRBJ1-1; CDR3: ASSRPGLENTEAF
V: TRBV2; D: TRBD1; J: TRBJ1-2; CDR3: ASSEWTGDNYGYT
V: TRBV5-1; D: .; J: TRBJ2-2; CDR3: ASRGALFNTGELF
V: TRBV3-1/TRBV3-2; D: .; J: TRBJ1-2; CDR3: ASSQQGRVRGYT
V: TRBV7-8; D: .; J: TRBJ1-6; CDR3: ASSLNRVSSPLH
V: TRBV11-2; D: .; J: TRBJ2-5; CDR3: ASSKTVQETQY
V: TRBV2; D: TRBD1; J: TRBJ1-1; CDR3: ASTLDSLQTGALGAF
V: TRBV29-1; D: TRBD1; J: TRBJ2-7; CDR3: SVERQGGAGEQY
V: TRBV7-9; D: .; J: TRBJ2-2; CDR3: ASSSTTRGIAGELF
V: TRBV25-1; D: .; J: TRBJ2-4; CDR3: ASNRGGPGDIQY
V: TRBV19; D: .; J: TRBJ1-1; CDR3: ASSIQGQNTEAF
V: TRBV3-1/TRBV3-2; D: TRBD2; J: TRBJ2-7; CDR3: ASSQGTSNSYEQY
V: TRBV19; D: .; J: TRBJ1-2; CDR3: ASRDSGTTRTRYGYT
V: TRBV9; D: TRBD2; J: TRBJ2-1; CDR3: ASSVGGRGGVDEQF
V: TRBV18; D: TRBD1; J: TRBJ1-2; CDR3: ASSPTDFGQGLGYT
V: TRBV6-5; D: .; J: TRBJ1-4; CDR3: ASRRLATNEKLF
V: TRBV7-8; D: .; J: TRBJ2-7; CDR3: ASSLRLVGGAYEQY
V: TRBV2; D: TRBD1; J: TRBJ1-6; CDR3: ASAGQTYNSPLH
V: TRBV6-4; D: TRBD2; J: TRBJ2-3; CDR3: ASRRSGGATDTQY
V: TRBV6-5; D: TRBD2; J: TRBJ2-5; CDR3: ASSINSGGGTQY
V: TRBV30; D: TRBD1; J: TRBJ2-5; CDR3: AWSIGQGSRGKQETQY
V: TRBV29-1; D: .; J: TRBJ1-2; CDR3: SVGIRADYGYT
V: TRBV9; D: TRBD2; J: TRBJ2-1; CDR3: ASSVTSGYNEQF
V: TRBV4-1; D: .; J: TRBJ2-7; CDR3: ASSQVSGSYEQY
V: TRBV9; D: .; J: TRBJ1-1; CDR3: ASSGRRDTEAF
V: TRBV6-5; D: .; J: TRBJ2-3; CDR3: ASADRRGVGDTQY
V: TRBV2; D: TRBD1; J: TRBJ2-7; CDR3: ASRRTGTGTYEQY
V: TRBV4-2; D: .; J: TRBJ1-4; CDR3: ASSQDEGGDEKLF